The 5 T cell receptor beta chains given below trace back to one sample, sequenced in a study of T cells after yellow fever vaccination. Each CDR3 protein gets one entry after TCRdb re-called the 5' RACE reads with MiXCR. The table lists roughly 56,000 distinct CDR3 sequences, approximately 5.5% of them singletons. Sequenced here: PBMCs, either bulk or a sorted T-cell subset (CD4+, CD8+, memory, or dextramer-sorted; not recorded which), sampled on the day of the yellow fever booster vaccination. These receptors came from a man aged 18 to 30 who received the YFV17D yellow fever vaccine.

This chain connects TRBV18 to TRBJ2-7; D possibly corresponds to TRBD1 (6 bases). V lost 6 bases and J 2 bases, leaving 14 bases between the germline ends. From germline, CDR1 is KGHSH and CDR2 LQKENI. The CDR3 runs 14 residues. CDR3 nucleotide sequence: TGTGCCAGCTCGGGATGGGGGCAGACCTACGAGCAGTACTTC. Residues: CASSGWGQTYEQYF.

This clonotype has more than one count but fewer than ten. The chain recombines TRBV7-9 with TRBJ2-5; D may be TRBD2 (5 bases). Trimming removed 5 bases at V and 4 bases at J, with 8 bases between. Germline assignment: CDR1 SEHNR and CDR2 FQNEAQ (reference sequence). The CDR3 has 12 amino acids. The CDR3 loop reads CASSAGGETQYF. The CDR3 region has the DNA TGTGCCAGCAGCGCAGGAGGAGAGACCCAGTACTTC. The full variable domain, in which reference TRBV7-9 and TRBJ2-5 provide the parts outside the CDR3, is DTGVSQNPRHKITKRGQNVTFRCDPISEHNRLYWYRQTLGQGPEFLTYFQNEAQLEKSRLLSDRFSAERPKGSFSTLEIQRTEQGDSAMYLCASSAGGETQYFGPGTRLLVL.

This clonotype appeared many times. The chain carries TRBV7-9 and TRBJ2-5; 7 bases fit TRBD2. Germline CDR1 reads SEHNR; CDR2 reads FQNEAQ (reference sequence). CDR3 size: 16 residues. J was trimmed by 1 base and V by 1 base; bases with no gene match: 6. The CDR3 DNA reads TGTGCCAGCAGCTTAGGTTTTGAGCGGGGCCAAGAGACCCAGTACTTC. The encoded protein is CASSLGFERGQETQYF.

This clonotype was detected ten times or more. The chain couples TRBV7-9 to TRBJ1-1; the D is unclear. The CDR3 totals 15 residues. V was pared by 2 bases and J by 1 base, with 11 bases between. Germline loops: CDR1 SEHNR, CDR2 FQNEAQ (reference sequence). The CDR3 region has the DNA TGTGCCAGCAGCTTAACCATCCGGGCGAACACTGAAGCTTTCTTT. Protein sequence: CASSLTIRANTEAFF.

This clonotype came up many times. The chain employs TRBV7-2 and TRBJ2-3, with 10 positions matching TRBD1. The J segment lost 2 bases and the V segment lost 4 bases, leaving 12 bases of the junction unmatched. CDR3 length: 18 amino acids. The V gene's germline CDR1 is SGHTA and CDR2 FQGNSA. The CDR3 nucleotides read TGTGCCAGCAGCTCCTGGACAGGGGGGGTCGGGACCACAGATACGCAGTATTTT. Its translation: CASSSWTGGVGTTDTQYF.